A selection of T cell receptor beta chains follows, all from one sample in a study of vaccination and CD4 T cells after COVID-19. A single record per CDR3 protein comes from TCRdb applying MiXCR to the PCR reads. The repertoire holds about 19,000 distinct CDR3 sequences, with 70% to 80% as singletons. No cognate antigen is known for these TCRs. The sequenced material came from CD4+ T cells from blood, cultured in vitro. The receptors were sampled from a human donor who had recovered from COVID-19. Both conserved end residues are part of each CDR3. D genes are given only for firm matches. Size is stated for part of the rows, as once, few or many counts, or as a class when the clone is expanded.

CASSSRDRGVDEQFF TGTGCCAGCAGCTCCCGGGACAGGGGCGTTGATGAGCAGTTCTTC TRBJ2-1 TRBD1 NA TRBV7-2
CASHRYGNTEAFF TGTGCCAGCCACCGTTATGGGAACACTGAAGCTTTCTTT TRBJ1-1 NA large TRBV7-9
CATSAPRQGTYQPQHF TGTGCCACCAGTGCCCCCCGACAGGGAACGTACCAGCCCCAGCATTTT TRBJ1-5 TRBD1 NA TRBV24-1
CSAWRQYGNQPQHF TGCAGTGCGTGGAGACAGTATGGAAATCAGCCCCAGCATTTT TRBJ1-5 NA few TRBV20-1
CASSLIVGTEAFF TGTGCCAGCAGCCTTATCGTCGGGACTGAAGCTTTCTTT TRBJ1-1 NA NA TRBV7-9
CATSRAGQVLPEIYSNQPQHF TGTGCCACCAGCAGAGCAGGGCAGGTTTTGCCGGAAATCTATAGCAATCAGCCCCAGCATTTT TRBJ1-5 NA few TRBV15
CASRKGLNTEAFF TGTGCCAGCAGGAAGGGACTGAACACTGAAGCTTTCTTT TRBJ1-1 NA NA TRBV7-6
CSARRGTPLNTEAFF TGCAGTGCTAGGAGGGGGACACCTTTGAACACTGAAGCTTTCTTT TRBJ1-1 NA NA TRBV20-1
CASSYGGAFEKLFF TGTGCCAGCAGTTACGGGGGGGCGTTTGAAAAACTGTTTTTT TRBJ1-4 NA NA TRBV6-5
CASSFGLAEDTQYF TGTGCCAGCAGCTTCGGACTAGCGGAAGATACGCAGTATTTT TRBJ2-3 TRBD2 NA TRBV5-4
CASSPSRGAGVGETQYF TGTGCCAGCAGCCCCTCTAGAGGAGCGGGTGTTGGGGAGACCCAGTACTTC TRBJ2-5 NA NA TRBV27
CASSSDRLIGYTF TGTGCCAGTAGTTCCGACAGGTTGATCGGCTACACCTTC TRBJ1-2 NA NA TRBV19